This T cell receptor (beta chain) is drawn from a study of cytomegalovirus exposure and HLA in healthy donors. Germline CDR1 SGHAT, CDR2 FQDESV (reference sequence). With 6 bases removed from V and 2 bases from J, the gap between germline ends came to 16 bases. CDR3 size: 15 residues. PCR used 60 Vbeta primers and 13 Jbeta primers. Sequenced by immunoSEQ multiplex PCR; TCRdb stores in-frame clones only, minus some. The table has over 150,000 clones, 80% to 90% seen once. The specimen was PBMCs. This chain connects TRBV11-1 to TRBJ1-2, with D maybe TRBD1 (6 bases). This clonotype originated in a man aged 50 to 60 in good health and CMV-seropositive. The CDR3 DNA sequence: TGTGCCAGCAGTCGACAACAGGGAATGAACTATGGCTACACCTTC. Its protein is CASSRQQGMNYGYTF.